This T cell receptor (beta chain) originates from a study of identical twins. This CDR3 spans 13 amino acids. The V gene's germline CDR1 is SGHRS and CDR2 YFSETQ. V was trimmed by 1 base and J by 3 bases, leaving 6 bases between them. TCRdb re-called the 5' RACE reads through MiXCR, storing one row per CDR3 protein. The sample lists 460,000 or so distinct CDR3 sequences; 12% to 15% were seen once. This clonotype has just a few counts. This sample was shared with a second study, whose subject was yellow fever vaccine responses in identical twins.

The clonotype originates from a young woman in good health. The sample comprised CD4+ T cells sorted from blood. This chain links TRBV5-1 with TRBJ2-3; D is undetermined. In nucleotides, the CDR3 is TGCGCCAGCAGCTTGTATCCAACAGATACGCAGTATTTT. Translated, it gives CASSLYPTDTQYF.